These T cell receptor beta chains were read from a single sample in a study of blood T cells in healthy people across ages. Using its own MiXCR run on the 5' RACE reads, TCRdb lists one record per CDR3 protein. Among about 1.5 million distinct CDR3 sequences listed, 42% were seen once. Sequenced material: blood. Receptor source: a young woman in good health. Both conserved end residues are part of each CDR3. Each record gives: J gene, D gene, V gene, clone size, CDR3 DNA, CDR3 protein. D genes are given only for firm matches. Clone size is not always given. Where it is, it says once, few, many or a class for expanded clones.

>TRBJ1-2|TRBD1|TRBV28|.
TGTGCCAGCAGTTCCCCGGGACAGGGGAAGGGCTACACCTTC
CASSSPGQGKGYTF
>TRBJ2-3|.|TRBV5-1|few
TGCGCCAGCAGCCCCTCAGTAGCAGATACGCAGTATTTT
CASSPSVADTQYF
>TRBJ2-7|.|TRBV7-8|.
TGTGCCAGCAGCTTAGAGGCAGGGAACTACGAGCAGTACTTC
CASSLEAGNYEQYF
>TRBJ2-3|.|TRBV20-1|few
TGCAGTGCTAGCTTTGTAGGGAGAGCAGATACGCAGTATTTT
CSASFVGRADTQYF
>TRBJ1-1|.|TRBV6-5|.
TGTGCCAGCAGTTACATCTCCGCGGTGAACACTGAAGCTTTCTTT
CASSYISAVNTEAFF
>TRBJ2-3|TRBD2|TRBV5-5|.
TGTGCCAGCAGCCTTTGGGCGAGCGGGGGGACTAGCACAGATACGCAGTATTTT
CASSLWASGGTSTDTQYF
>TRBJ1-2|.|TRBV5-5|few
TGTGCCAGCAGCTTGGTAGGAGTGTTCCATTTTGCTAGTGGCTACACCTTC
CASSLVGVFHFASGYTF
>TRBJ2-7|.|TRBV21-1|.
TGTGCCAGCAGCAAAAACGCACAGCGGGGGGATCGATACGAGCAGTACTTC
CASSKNAQRGDRYEQYF
>TRBJ2-5|TRBD2|TRBV7-9|.
TGTGCCAGCAGCTCCGCCCGAACCGGGACTACCAAAGAGACCCAGTACTTC
CASSSARTGTTKETQYF
>TRBJ2-1|.|TRBV7-7|few
TGTGCTAGCAGCTTAGGAACCCAAAGGATAGATGAGCAGTTCTTC
CASSLGTQRIDEQFF
>TRBJ2-7|.|TRBV20-1|.
TGCAGTGCTAGAGGTCAGGCAGGAGCGTACTCCTACGAGCAGTACTTC
CSARGQAGAYSYEQYF
>TRBJ1-2|.|TRBV24-1|.
TGTGCCACCAGTGTTTCGGCTAACTATGGCTACACCTTC
CATSVSANYGYTF
>TRBJ2-3|.|TRBV5-1|.
TGCGCCAGCGCGGCGAGGGAAAGCACAGATACGCAGTATTTT
CASAARESTDTQYF
>TRBJ2-5|.|TRBV3-1|.
TGTGCCAGCAGACCCAGTTACAGGGTAAGGGGAGTTGAGCAGTACTTC
CASRPSYRVRGVEQYF
>TRBJ2-1|TRBD2|TRBV28|.
TGTGCCAGCATCTCGGGACTAGCGGGGTTCTACAATGAGCAGTTCTTC
CASISGLAGFYNEQFF
>TRBJ1-2|.|TRBV25-1|.
TGTGCCAGCAGTGAATACCTTGCACCAAAGGGGTATGGCTACACCTTC
CASSEYLAPKGYGYTF
>TRBJ2-4|.|TRBV7-2|.
TGTGCCAGCAGCCCCCTTAACGAAAACATTCAGTACTTC
CASSPLNENIQYF
>TRBJ1-5|.|TRBV11-2|.
TGTGCCAGCAGCATGTTACGGAGTCAGCCCCAGCATTTT
CASSMLRSQPQHF
>TRBJ1-2|.|TRBV2|.
TGTGCCAGCAGTGAAAGGATGTATGGCTACACCTTC
CASSERMYGYTF
>TRBJ1-2|.|TRBV20-1|.
TGCAGTGCCCCGGGGTGGGGGGGCTACACCTTC
CSAPGWGGYTF
>TRBJ2-1|.|TRBV9|few
TGTGCCAGCAGCGATACCCTAACCAAGCAGTTCTTC
CASSDTLTKQFF
>TRBJ2-3|TRBD1|TRBV15|few
TGTGCCACCAGCGTAGGGGGCACGTCTAGCACAGATACGCAGTATTTT
CATSVGGTSSTDTQYF
>TRBJ2-1|TRBD2|TRBV6-6|few
TGTGCCAGCAGTTACTTGGCGGGGGTGCGGGAGCAGTTCTTC
CASSYLAGVREQFF
>TRBJ1-1|.|TRBV7-9|.
TGTGCCAGCAGCTTAGATTGGTGGGGACACCGTGGTCCTGAAGCTTTCTTT
CASSLDWWGHRGPEAFF
>TRBJ2-1|TRBD2|TRBV11-1|few
TGTGCCAGCAGCTTACCTGGGCGGGGACTAGCACCGCCCAACTCCTACAATGAGCAGTTCTTC
CASSLPGRGLAPPNSYNEQFF
>TRBJ2-7|TRBD2|TRBV12-3/TRBV12-4|few
TGTGCCAGAGAATCTAGCGGGAGCTCCTACGAGCAGTACTTC
CARESSGSSYEQYF
>TRBJ2-7|.|TRBV3-1|few
TGTGCCAGCAGCCAAGATAGTGCCGGCTACAACCACTACGAGCAGTACTTC
CASSQDSAGYNHYEQYF
>TRBJ2-1|.|TRBV6-1|.
TGTGCCAGCTGGGGATGGAGCTCCTACAATGAGCAGTTCTTC
CASWGWSSYNEQFF
>TRBJ2-4|TRBD2|TRBV27|.
TGTGCCAGCTGGCGGGGGGGCGACAAAAACATTCAGTACTTC
CASWRGGDKNIQYF
>TRBJ2-1|.|TRBV5-1|.
TGCGCCAGCAGCTTAATTGGGACCGCTGTCGCTGAGCAGTTCTTC
CASSLIGTAVAEQFF
>TRBJ2-3|.|TRBV5-6|.
TGTGCCAGCAGCTACTTGGAGCGGCCGGCGGATACGCAGTATTTT
CASSYLERPADTQYF